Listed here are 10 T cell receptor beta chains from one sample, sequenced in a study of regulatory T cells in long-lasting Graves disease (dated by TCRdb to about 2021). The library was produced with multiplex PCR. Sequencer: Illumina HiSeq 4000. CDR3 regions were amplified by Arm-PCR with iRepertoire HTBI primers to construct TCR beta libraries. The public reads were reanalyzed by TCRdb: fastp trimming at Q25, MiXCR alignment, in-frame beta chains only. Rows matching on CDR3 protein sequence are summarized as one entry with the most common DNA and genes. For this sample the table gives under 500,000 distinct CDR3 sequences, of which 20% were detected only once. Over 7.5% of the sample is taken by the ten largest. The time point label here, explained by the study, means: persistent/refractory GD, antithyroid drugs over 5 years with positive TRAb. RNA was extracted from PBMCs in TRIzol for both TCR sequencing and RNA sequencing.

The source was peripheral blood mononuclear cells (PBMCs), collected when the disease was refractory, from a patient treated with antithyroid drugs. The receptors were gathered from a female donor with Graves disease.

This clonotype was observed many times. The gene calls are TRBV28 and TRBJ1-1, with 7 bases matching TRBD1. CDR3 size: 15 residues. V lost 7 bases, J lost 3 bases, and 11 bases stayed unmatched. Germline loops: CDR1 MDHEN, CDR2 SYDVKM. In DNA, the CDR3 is TGTGCCAGCAACGGTCAGGGGGGCCAGGACACTGAAGCTTTCTTT. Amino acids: CASNGQGGQDTEAFF.

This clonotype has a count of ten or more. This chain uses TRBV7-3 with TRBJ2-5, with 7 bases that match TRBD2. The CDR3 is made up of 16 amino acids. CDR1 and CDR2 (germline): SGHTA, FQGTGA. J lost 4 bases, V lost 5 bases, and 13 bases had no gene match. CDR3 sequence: CASSPEGRGYRETQYF. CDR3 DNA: TGTGCCAGCAGCCCAGAGGGGCGGGGGTACCGAGAGACCCAGTACTTC.

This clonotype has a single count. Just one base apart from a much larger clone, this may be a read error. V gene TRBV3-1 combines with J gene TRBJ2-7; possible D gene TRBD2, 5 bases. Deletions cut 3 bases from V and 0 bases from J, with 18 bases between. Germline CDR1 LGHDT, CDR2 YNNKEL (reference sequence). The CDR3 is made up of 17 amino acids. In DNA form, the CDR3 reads TGTGCCAGCAGCCACCAATTGGACTCATCCATCTCCTACGAGCAGTACTTC. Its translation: CASSHQLDSSISYEQYF.

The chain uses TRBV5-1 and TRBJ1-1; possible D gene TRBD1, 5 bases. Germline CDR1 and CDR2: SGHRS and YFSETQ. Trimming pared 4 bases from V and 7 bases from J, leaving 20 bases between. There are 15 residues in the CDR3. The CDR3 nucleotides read TGCGCCAGCAGCCTTGACGGCCGACTAAGGGGTGAAGCTTTCTTT. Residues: CASSLDGRLRGEAFF.

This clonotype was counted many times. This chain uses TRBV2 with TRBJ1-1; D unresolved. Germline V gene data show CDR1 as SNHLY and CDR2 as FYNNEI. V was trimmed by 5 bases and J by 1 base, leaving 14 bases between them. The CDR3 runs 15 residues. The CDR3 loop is CASSIFGRGNTEAFF. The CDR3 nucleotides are TGTGCCAGCAGTATCTTCGGGCGGGGGAACACTGAAGCTTTCTTT.

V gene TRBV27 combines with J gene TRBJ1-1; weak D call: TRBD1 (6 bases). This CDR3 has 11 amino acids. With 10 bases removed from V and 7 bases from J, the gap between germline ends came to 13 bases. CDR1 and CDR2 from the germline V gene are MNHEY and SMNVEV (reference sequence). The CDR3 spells CANIRGDEAFF. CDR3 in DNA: TGTGCCAACATCAGGGGCGATGAAGCTTTCTTT.

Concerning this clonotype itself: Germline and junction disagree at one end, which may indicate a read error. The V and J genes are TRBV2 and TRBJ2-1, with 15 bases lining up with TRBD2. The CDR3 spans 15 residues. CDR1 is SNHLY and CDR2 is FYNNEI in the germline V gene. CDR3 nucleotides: TGTGCCCGCAGTGGACTAGCGGGAGGGCCGTGGGAGCAGTTCTTC. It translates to CARSGLAGGPWEQFF.

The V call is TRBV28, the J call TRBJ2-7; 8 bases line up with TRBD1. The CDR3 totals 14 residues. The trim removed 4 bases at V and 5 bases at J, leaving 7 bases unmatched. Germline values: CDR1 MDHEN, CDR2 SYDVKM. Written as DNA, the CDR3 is TGTGCCAGCAGTTCATACAGGGGGAACAACGAGCAGTACTTC. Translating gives CASSSYRGNNEQYF. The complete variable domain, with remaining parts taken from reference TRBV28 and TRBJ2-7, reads DVKVTQSSRYLVKRTGEKVFLECVQDMDHENMFWYRQDPGLGLRLIYFSYDVKMKEKGDIPEGYSVSREKKERFSLILESASTNQTSMYLCASSSYRGNNEQYFGPGTRLTVT.

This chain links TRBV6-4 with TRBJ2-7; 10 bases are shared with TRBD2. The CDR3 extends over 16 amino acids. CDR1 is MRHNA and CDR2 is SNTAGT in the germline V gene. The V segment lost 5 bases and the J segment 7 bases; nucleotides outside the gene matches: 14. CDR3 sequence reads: CASSLNVLAGVREQYF. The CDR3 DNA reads TGTGCCAGCAGTTTGAACGTCCTAGCGGGAGTACGGGAGCAGTACTTC.

CDR3: CSVEDRAYEQYF. As DNA, the CDR3 is TGCAGCGTTGAAGATCGGGCCTACGAGCAGTACTTC. This chain uses TRBV29-1 with TRBJ2-7; the D is unclear. With 0 bases removed from V and 2 bases from J, the gap between germline ends came to 5 bases. The CDR3 runs 12 residues. The germline V gene has CDR1 SQVTM and CDR2 ANQGSEA.